What follows are 18 T cell receptor beta chains derived from one specimen sequenced in a study of tissue T cells after allogeneic stem cell transplantation. The repertoire was sequenced with immunoSEQ multiplex PCR; TCRdb's copy has only in-frame clones and lacks some. Among tens of thousands of clones listed, just under 75% were seen once. The sample was spleen. These receptors were obtained from a female BALB/c mouse in good health. Strain MHC haplotype: H2-d.

Only a few counts were recorded for this clone. These gene names are mouse names. The read comes to an end 1 residue before the CDR3 does, leaving the germline J gene to fill in the end. The chain uses TRBV13-1 and TRBJ2-2; the match to TRBD2 covers 13 bases. The CDR3 sequence is 16 residues long. CDR1 and CDR2 from the germline V gene are NSHNY and SYGAGN. The V and J ends lost 7 bases and 2 bases, in that order; junction bases with no gene match: 5. This CDR3 reads CASRTGGALNTGQLYF. The DNA read from the CDR3 is TGTGCCAGCCGGACTGGGGGGGCGCTGAACACCGGGCAGCTCTAC.

Comments on this clone: Each gene name is a mouse one. From the germline J gene comes the end of the CDR3, since the read stops 1 residue before it. Other DNA variants within this sample encode the same CDR3. V is TRBV1 and J is TRBJ2-4; D unclear. The germline CDR1 and CDR2 sequences are NSQYPW and LRSPGD (reference sequence). This CDR3 has 14 amino acids. V was clipped by 2 bases and J by 0 bases, with 6 bases between them. CDR3: CTCSALASQNTLYF. CDR3 bases read: TGCACCTGCAGTGCACTGGCTAGTCAAAACACCTTGTAC.

For this clone: The gene names here belong to mouse. From the germline J gene comes the end of the CDR3, since the read stops 1 residue before it. The chain uses TRBV13-2 and TRBJ2-5; 11 positions agree with TRBD2. Germline CDR1 NNHNN, CDR2 SYGAGS (reference sequence). V was clipped by 0 bases and J by 3 bases; unmatched bases: 0. The CDR3 consists of 15 residues. CDR3 DNA (partial): TGTGCCAGCGGTGATGGGACTGGGGGGCAAGACACCCAGTAC. Residues: CASGDGTGGQDTQY. The CDR3 as a whole reads CASGDGTGGQDTQYF.

As regards this clone: Mouse germline and gene names are used. The read ends 1 residue before the CDR3 terminus; that terminus is restored from the germline J gene. The rearrangement joins TRBV5 to TRBJ2-4; D is unclear. The CDR3 length is 13 residues. Germline V lookup: CDR1 LGHNA, CDR2 YNLKQL (reference sequence). Between the trimmed V and J ends, which lost 1 base and 4 bases, there was a span of 6 bases. The CDR3 region is CASSQAGENTLYF. The part of the CDR3 DNA that was read is TGTGCCAGCAGCCAAGCCGGGGAAAACACCTTGTAC.

As concerns this clone: The genes and germline here are from mouse. The read gets to within 1 residue of the CDR3 end, and the germline J gene fills in the rest. This chain links TRBV13-1 with TRBJ2-3, with TRBD2 matching over 8 bases. Germline V gene lookup returns CDR1 NSHNY and CDR2 SYGAGN. V dropped 5 bases and J dropped 1; count of bases not matched to a gene: 9. The CDR3 is 16 amino acids. CDR3 loop: CASSRGLARGAETLYF. The DNA read from the CDR3 is TGTGCCAGCAGCAGGGGACTGGCGAGGGGTGCAGAAACGCTGTAT.

Points on this clone: Mouse gene names apply. The CDR3 here is CASSLGTGGAREQYF. The CDR3 DNA, read in part, is TGTGCCAGCAGCCTCGGGACTGGGGGGGCGCGGGAACAGTAC. V is TRBV4 and J is TRBJ2-7, with 14 nucleotides matching TRBD2. From the germline J gene comes the end of the CDR3, since the read stops 1 residue before it. V lost 5 bases and J lost 7; bases outside the gene matches: 7. The germline CDR1 and CDR2 sequences are LGHDT and YNNKQL (reference sequence). The CDR3 totals 15 residues.

This clone occurred once. The germline and genes are mouse ones. The read terminates 1 residue before the CDR3 end, so the remaining end is supplied by the germline J gene. J is TRBJ2-2 and V is TRBV5; 11 nucleotides agree with TRBD1. Germline lookup yields CDR1 LGHNA and CDR2 YNLKQL (reference sequence). Trimming at V came to 4 bases and at J to 4 bases, leaving 5 bases not matched to a gene. This CDR3 comprises 16 residues. Here the CDR3 reads CASSPRTGGGTGQLYF. The DNA read from the CDR3 is TGTGCCAGCAGCCCCCGGACAGGGGGCGGCACCGGGCAGCTCTAC.

This clone was seen only a few times. Germline and genes: mouse. The read falls 1 residue short of the CDR3 end, and the missing part is taken from the germline J gene. The chain joins TRBV13-2 to TRBJ1-5; TRBD1 is a possible D gene (6 bases). V lost 5 bases to trimming and J lost 7 bases, with 13 bases between them. The CDR3 covers 13 residues. Germline CDR1 and CDR2: NNHNN and SYGAGS (reference sequence). The CDR3 here is CASGTGGGQAPLF. The part of the CDR3 DNA that was read is TGTGCCAGCGGGACGGGGGGCGGACAGGCTCCGCTT.

To note about this clone: Gene names refer to mouse genes. The sequence runs out 1 residue before the end of the CDR3; the remainder is reconstructed from the germline J gene. V gene TRBV29 combines with J gene TRBJ1-1, with a tentative D call TRBD1 (6 bases). Trimming cost V 3 bases and J 0 bases, with 8 bases left between them. Germline V lookup: CDR1 MSHET, CDR2 SYDVDS. The CDR3 is 14 amino acids. The CDR3 spells CASSLGTSNTEVFF. CDR3 bases read: TGTGCTAGCAGTTTGGGGACATCAAACACAGAAGTCTTC.

A note on this clone: Germline and genes here are mouse. The CDR3 end is not reached by the read, which stops 1 residue before it; the germline J gene fills it in. V gene TRBV20 combines with J gene TRBJ2-7; 10 positions match TRBD2. V was clipped by 2 bases and J by 6 bases; unmatched bases: 4. The CDR3 runs 13 residues. The germline CDR1 and CDR2 sequences are GFQATS and STVNSAI. The CDR3 spells CGARLGGRGEQYF. The sequenced part of the CDR3 DNA is TGTGGTGCTAGGCTGGGGGGGCGCGGTGAACAGTAC.

In the case of this clone: Gene names and germline match the mouse. The missing CDR3 end, 1 residue past where the read stops, is filled in from the germline J gene. The chain couples TRBV29 to TRBJ2-1, with 9 bases identical to TRBD1. CDR3 length equals 13 residues. From germline, CDR1 is MSHET and CDR2 SYDVDS. The V and J ends lost 2 bases and 7 bases, in that order; junction bases with no gene match: 0. The DNA read from the CDR3 is TGTGCTAGCAGTTTAGGGACAGGGGCTGAGCAGTTC. Amino acids: CASSLGTGAEQF. The complete CDR3 protein is CASSLGTGAEQFF.

As for this clone: Mouse gene names apply. The read comes to an end 1 residue before the CDR3 does, leaving the germline J gene to fill in the end. The V gene is TRBV19, the J gene TRBJ1-4; TRBD1 matches 8 bases. Germline CDR1 and CDR2: FNHDT and SITEND (reference sequence). V lost 6 bases to trimming and J lost 4 bases; unmatched junction nucleotides: 2. This CDR3 region has 13 residues. This CDR3 reads CASTGTGNERLFF. Partial CDR3 DNA: TGTGCCAGCACAGGGACAGGCAACGAAAGATTATTT.

This clone was counted between two and nine times. Gene labels here are mouse ones. The CDR3 extends 1 residue past the end of the read, so its final part is completed from the germline J gene. In the same sample, other DNA sequences code for this CDR3. V usage is TRBV13-1 and J usage is TRBJ2-1, with 8 bases lining up with TRBD1. The V gene's germline CDR1 is NSHNY and CDR2 SYGAGN. V dropped 3 bases and J dropped 1; count of bases not matched to a gene: 0. The CDR3 has 14 amino acids. CDR3 DNA, as far as it was read: TGTGCCAGCAGTGGACAGGGGAACTATGCTGAGCAGTTC. Translating gives CASSGQGNYAEQF. The entire CDR3 protein reads CASSGQGNYAEQFF.

As concerns this clone: Gene and germline names: mouse. The CDR3 extends 1 residue past the end of the read, so its final part is completed from the germline J gene. This chain connects TRBV5 to TRBJ2-7; 7 bases are shared with TRBD2. Looked up from germline, CDR1 is LGHNA and CDR2 is YNLKQL (reference sequence). This CDR3 comprises 16 residues. With 0 bases clipped from V and 0 bases from J, the junction kept 5 bases outside the gene matches. CDR3 in amino acids: CASSQDAGGSSYEQYF. The CDR3 DNA, read in part, is TGTGCCAGCAGCCAAGATGCGGGGGGGAGCTCCTATGAACAGTAC.

Points on this clone: The gene symbols are mouse symbols. The read comes to an end 1 residue before the CDR3 does, leaving the germline J gene to fill in the end. The V call is TRBV15, the J call TRBJ2-1; D might be TRBD1 (6 bases). The V gene's germline CDR1 is SGHND and CDR2 FRSKSL. Trimming shortened V by 9 bases and J by 3 bases, and 9 bases separated the two germline ends. This CDR3 contains 12 residues. CDR3 sequence reads: CARRDIYAEQFF. The CDR3 DNA, read in part, is TGTGCCAGACGGGACATCTATGCTGAGCAGTTC.

Of note for this clone: Gene labels here are mouse ones. The read halts 1 residue ahead of the CDR3 end, with the missing end drawn from the germline J gene. The chain combines TRBV19 with TRBJ2-4; D unclear. The germline V and J ends were trimmed by 2 bases and 1 base, with 5 bases remaining between them. This CDR3 spans 13 amino acids. CDR1 is FNHDT, CDR2 SITEND, per germline (reference sequence). Partial CDR3 DNA: TGTGCCAGCAGTATGTGGGGTCAAAACACCTTGTAC. Translation: CASSMWGQNTLY. The whole CDR3 is CASSMWGQNTLYF.

A note on this clone: Genes and germline come from the mouse. Read coverage stops 1 residue before the CDR3 terminus; the germline J gene supplies the remainder. The V and J genes are TRBV13-3 and TRBJ2-4; maybe TRBD2 (6 bases). The length of the CDR3 is 12 residues. Trimming shortened V by 2 bases and J by 10 bases, and 11 bases separated the two germline ends. The germline gives CDR1 NNHDY, CDR2 SYVADS. CDR3 loop: CASSEGTLPLYF. The DNA read from the CDR3 is TGTGCCAGCAGTGAGGGGACTCTACCCTTGTAC.

Concerning this clone: Gene names and germline refer to mouse. The read ends 1 residue early relative to the CDR3; the germline J gene fills the gap. The chain is built from TRBV13-3 and TRBJ1-6, with D unresolved. TRBJ1-6 falls under the ORF class, with uncertain function. Trimming left V 0 bases short and J 6 bases short, with 1 base between. The CDR3 totals 12 residues. CDR1 is NNHDY and CDR2 is SYVADS in the germline V gene. The CDR3 spells CASSDVNSPLYF. The CDR3 bases that were read are TGTGCCAGCAGTGATGTTAATTCGCCCCTCTAC.